What follows are 3 T cell receptor beta chains derived from one specimen sequenced in a study of T cells in Graves' hyperthyroidism and ophthalmopathy. It was RNA transcripts that yielded the amplified TCR beta CDR3 regions. The primer set for the first-round RT-PCR of the TCR CDR3 was HTBI. TCRdb redid the calling of the multiplex PCR reads with MiXCR, one entry per CDR3 protein. The table has around 490,000 distinct CDR3 sequences, about 20% seen once. Sequences were obtained from blood. The receptor set was obtained from a middle-aged man with Graves' ophthalmopathy.

The rearrangement links TRBV28 to TRBJ2-5, with 11 bases lining up with TRBD2. Germline assignment: CDR1 MDHEN and CDR2 SYDVKM. Trimming removed 2 bases from V and 4 bases from J; junction bases left unmatched: 15. This CDR3 contains 19 residues. CDR3 DNA: TGTGCCAGCAGTTTAGGGGGCTGGGTAGCTCTAGCGGGAGGAGAGACCCAGTACTTC. It translates to CASSLGGWVALAGGETQYF.

V usage is TRBV10-3 and J usage is TRBJ1-4; D ambiguous. This CDR3 has 15 residues. Germline lookup yields CDR1 ENHRY and CDR2 SYGVKD. The V end lost 11 bases, the J end lost 0 bases, and 16 bases lay between the germline ends. The CDR3 sequence: CAAQGGKATNEKLFF. CDR3 DNA: TGTGCCGCCCAAGGAGGGAAGGCAACTAATGAAAAACTGTTTTTT.

The chain combines TRBV25-1 with TRBJ2-1; D not certain. The V and J ends lost 1 base and 8 bases respectively, with 12 bases between them. Looked up from germline, CDR1 is MGHDK and CDR2 is SYGVNS. The CDR3 runs to 14 residues. CDR3 sequence reads: CASSELSGPHEQFF. The CDR3, as DNA: TGTGCCAGCAGTGAATTGTCCGGGCCCCATGAGCAGTTCTTC.